The 3 T cell receptor beta chains reported below all come from one sample, sequenced in a study of blood T cell repertoires in COVID-19. Clones were read by immunoSEQ multiplex PCR, and TCRdb kept only the in-frame ones, dropping some. Of fewer than 400,000 clones in the sample, around 90% were seen once. The sequencing input was PBMCs or T cells enriched from blood (not recorded which). The origin of the receptors is a woman younger than 45 who had recovered from COVID-19.

The gene calls are TRBV6-5 and TRBJ1-3, with D maybe TRBD1 (6 bases). V gave up 8 bases and J gave up 1 base, with 15 bases separating them. The germline CDR1 and CDR2 sequences are MNHEY and SVGAGI. The CDR3 is 15 residues long. The CDR3 DNA reads as TGTGCCAGCGCCCGAGAAGGGACATCTGGAAACACCATATATTTT. Translation gives CASAREGTSGNTIYF.

The genes are TRBV7-2 and TRBJ2-5; perhaps TRBD2 as D (5 bases). The CDR3 extends over 13 amino acids. The germline CDR1 and CDR2 sequences are SGHTA and FQGNSA. V was shortened by 1 base and J by 2 bases, with 5 bases between the two germline ends. DNA of the CDR3: TGTGCCAGCAGCTTAGAGCGGCAAGAGACCCAGTACTTC. As protein: CASSLERQETQYF.

CDR3 DNA sequence: TGTGCCAGCAGCTTGTTGGGACTAATGGAGCCAAACTATGGCTACACCTTC. It is translated as CASSLLGLMEPNYGYTF. The V and J genes are TRBV5-6 and TRBJ1-2; tentatively, D is TRBD1 (5 bases). Germline CDR1 reads SGHDT; CDR2 reads YYEEEE. There are 17 residues in the CDR3. V lost 1 base and J lost 2, with 18 bases in between.